This T cell receptor beta chain was identified in a study of T-cell reconstitution after alpha-beta-depleted transplantation in children. The CDR3 loop spans 11 amino acids. V lost 1 base and J 11 bases, leaving 8 bases between the germline ends. Germline loops: CDR1 GTSNPN, CDR2 SVGIG (reference sequence). The authors prepared the TCRbeta library with unique molecular identifiers. TCRdb reanalysed the PCR reads using MiXCR and keeps one entry per CDR3 protein. The sample lists approximately 420,000 distinct CDR3 sequences; 11% were seen once. The sequence was obtained from a human donor who donated a stem cell graft to a child with acute myeloid leukemia. The chain combines TRBV30 with TRBJ1-4; D is unclear. Here the sequenced sample was PBMCs from the stem cell graft donor, taken from the stem cell graft. CDR3 DNA: TGTGCCTGGAGTGATCCTGAGAAACTGTTTTTT. Residues: CAWSDPEKLFF.